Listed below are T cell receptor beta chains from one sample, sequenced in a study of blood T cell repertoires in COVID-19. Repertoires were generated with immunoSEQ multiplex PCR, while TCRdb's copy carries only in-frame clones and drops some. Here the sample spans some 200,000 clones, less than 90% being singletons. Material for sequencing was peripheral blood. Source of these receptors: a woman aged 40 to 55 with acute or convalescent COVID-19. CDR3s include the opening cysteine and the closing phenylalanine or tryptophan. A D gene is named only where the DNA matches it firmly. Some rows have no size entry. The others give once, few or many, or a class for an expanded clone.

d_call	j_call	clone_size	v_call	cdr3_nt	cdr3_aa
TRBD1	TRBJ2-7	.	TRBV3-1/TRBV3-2	TGTGCCAGCAGCCAAGGACAGGGCTACGAGCAGTACTTC	CASSQGQGYEQYF
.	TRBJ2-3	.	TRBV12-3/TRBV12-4	TGTGCCAGCAGTGGTAACCGAGAGGATACGCAGTATTTT	CASSGNREDTQYF
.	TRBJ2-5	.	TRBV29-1	TGCAGCGTCGCGGCTGTGGGGGCGGAGACCCAGTACTTC	CSVAAVGAETQYF
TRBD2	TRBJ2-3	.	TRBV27	TGTGCCAGCAGTCTCCGGGACTACACAGATACGCAGTATTTT	CASSLRDYTDTQYF
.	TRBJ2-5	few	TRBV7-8	TGTGCCAGCAGCTTAGGGGAGGTAGAGACCCAGTACTTC	CASSLGEVETQYF
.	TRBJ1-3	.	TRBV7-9	TGTGCACAGGGTAGCTCTGGAAACACCATATATTTT	CAQGSSGNTIYF
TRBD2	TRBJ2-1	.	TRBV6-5	TGTGCCAGCAGGCCAACTAGCGGGGGTATATATGAGCAGTTCTTC	CASRPTSGGIYEQFF
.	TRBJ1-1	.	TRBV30	TGTGCCTGGAGTCTAAAGGTCCACAGAGTGGAAACTGAAGCTTTCTTT	CAWSLKVHRVETEAFF
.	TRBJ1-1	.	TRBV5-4	TGTGCCAGCAGCCTCAGGGTTCTCGGGGGTGAAGCTTTCTTT	CASSLRVLGGEAFF
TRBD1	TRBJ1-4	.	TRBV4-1	TGCGCCAGCAGCCAAGGCGACAGGGGATTCGAAGAAAAACTGTTTTTT	CASSQGDRGFEEKLFF
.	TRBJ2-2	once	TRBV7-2	TGTGCCAGCAGCCCCTTCAGGGAAAGGGGGAACACCGGGGAGCTGTTTTTT	CASSPFRERGNTGELFF
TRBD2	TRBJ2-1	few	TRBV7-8	TGTGCCAGCAGCTTAGGCGGGGGGGCCTATGAGCAGTTCTTC	CASSLGGGAYEQFF
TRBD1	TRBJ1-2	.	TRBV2	TGTGCCAGCAGGGCAATTACAGGGGTACGTTATGGCTACACCTTC	CASRAITGVRYGYTF
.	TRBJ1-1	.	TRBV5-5	TGTGCCAGCAGCTTGGGTATGAACACTGAAGCTTTCTTT	CASSLGMNTEAFF
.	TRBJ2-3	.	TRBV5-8	TGTGCCAGCAGCTTGAGAGAATGGGATACGCAGTATTTT	CASSLREWDTQYF
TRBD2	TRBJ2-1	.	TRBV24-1	TGTGCCACCAGTGGCGGCCTGTACCCAGCGGGAGTGGTGAATGAGCAGTTCTTC	CATSGGLYPAGVVNEQFF
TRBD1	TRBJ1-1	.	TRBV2	TGTGCCAGCAGTCGGGACAGCTACACTGAAGCTTTCTTT	CASSRDSYTEAFF
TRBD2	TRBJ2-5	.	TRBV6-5	TGTGCCAGCAGTTCCTTCGCGGGGGGGACCCAGTACTTC	CASSSFAGGTQYF
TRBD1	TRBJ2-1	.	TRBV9	TGTGCCAGCAGCCCACAGGGGTCGGGTGAGCAGTTCTTC	CASSPQGSGEQFF
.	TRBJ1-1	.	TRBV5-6	TGTGCCAGCAGCTTTAAAGGGGCCTCGAGGAGCACTGAAGCTTTCTTT	CASSFKGASRSTEAFF
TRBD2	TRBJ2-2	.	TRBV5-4	TGTGCCAGCAGCTTGGGCCGGGGAGGGACCGGGGAGCTGTTTTTT	CASSLGRGGTGELFF
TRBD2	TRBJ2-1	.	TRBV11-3	TGTGCCAGCAGCTTAAGACGGGGGGATAACAATGAGCAGTTCTTC	CASSLRRGDNNEQFF
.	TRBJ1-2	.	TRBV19	TGTGCCAGTAGTATAGATGACGGGAACTATGGCTACACCTTC	CASSIDDGNYGYTF
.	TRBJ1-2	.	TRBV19	TGTGCCAGTAGTATAGGAGGGCCCGGCGACTATGGCTACACCTTC	CASSIGGPGDYGYTF
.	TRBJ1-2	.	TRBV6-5	TGTGCCAGCAGTTACGAAGACAGCGACTATGGCTACACCTTC	CASSYEDSDYGYTF
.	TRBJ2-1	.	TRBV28	TGTGCCAGCAGTTCCCCACACCCCGAAGATGAGCAGTTCTTC	CASSSPHPEDEQFF
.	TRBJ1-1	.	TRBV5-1	TGCGCCAGCAGCTTTTTTGTAGTACGGGAGAACACTGAAGCTTTCTTT	CASSFFVVRENTEAFF
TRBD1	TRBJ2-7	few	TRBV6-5	TGTGCCAGCAGGAGCTCGGGACAGGTATCCTACGAGCAGTACTTC	CASRSSGQVSYEQYF
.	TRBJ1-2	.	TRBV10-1	TGCGCCAGCAGCCTCCGACATAAATCGGGCTACACCTTC	CASSLRHKSGYTF
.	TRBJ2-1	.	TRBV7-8	TGTGCCAGCAGCCGAGGAGCGGAGGTCACCTACAATGAGCAGTTCTTC	CASSRGAEVTYNEQFF
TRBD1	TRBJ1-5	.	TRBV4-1	TGCGCCAGCAGCCAAGCCGGGACAGGGCATCAGCCCCAGCATTTT	CASSQAGTGHQPQHF
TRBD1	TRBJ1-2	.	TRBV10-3	TGTGCCATCAGTGATACGGGACAGAGCTATGGCTACACCTTC	CAISDTGQSYGYTF
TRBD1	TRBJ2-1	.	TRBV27	TGTGCCAGCAGTAGACGACAGGGATTTAGCTCCTACAATGAGCAGTTCTTC	CASSRRQGFSSYNEQFF
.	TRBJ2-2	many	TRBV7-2	TGTGCCAGCAGCGCTGGACAGTTCGGGGAGCTGTTTTTT	CASSAGQFGELFF
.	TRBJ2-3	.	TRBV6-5	TGTGCCAGCAGATGGGGCCCAGATACGCAGTATTTT	CASRWGPDTQYF
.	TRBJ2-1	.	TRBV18	TGTGCCAGCTCACCGGGGCAGGGCAATGAGCAGTTCTTC	CASSPGQGNEQFF
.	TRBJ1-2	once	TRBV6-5	TGTGCCAGCAGACGGGGGGGGGCAGACAGGACCTTC	CASRRGGADRTF
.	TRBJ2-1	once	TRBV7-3	TGTGCCAGCAGCTTAATAGGGGTCGATGAGCAGTTCTTC	CASSLIGVDEQFF
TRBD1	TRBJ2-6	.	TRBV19	TGTGCCATAGGAGACAGGGGGCTTTCTGGGGCCAACGTCCTGACTTTC	CAIGDRGLSGANVLTF
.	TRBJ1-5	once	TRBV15	TGTGCCACAAAACAGGTGAATAGCAATCAGCCCCAGCATTTT	CATKQVNSNQPQHF
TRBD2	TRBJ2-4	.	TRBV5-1	TGCGCCAGCAGCCCCGGGGTAGCGGGGGGAAACATTCAGTACTTC	CASSPGVAGGNIQYF
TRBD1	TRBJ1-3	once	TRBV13	TGTGCCAGCAGCTTCAGGACAGGACGCAACACCATATATTTT	CASSFRTGRNTIYF
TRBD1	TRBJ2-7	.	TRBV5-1	TGCGCCAGCAGCTTGGTAATTTCCGGGACAGGGGACTACGAGCAGTACTTC	CASSLVISGTGDYEQYF
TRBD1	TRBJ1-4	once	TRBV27	TGTGCCAGCCGGGGACAGAATAATGAAAAACTGTTTTTT	CASRGQNNEKLFF
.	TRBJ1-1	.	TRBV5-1	TGCGCCAGCAGCTTCCTGGACAGGAACACTGAAGCTTTCTTT	CASSFLDRNTEAFF
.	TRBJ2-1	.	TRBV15	TGTGCCACCAGCATAGAGACAGAGTACAATGAGCAGTTCTTC	CATSIETEYNEQFF
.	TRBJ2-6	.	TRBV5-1	TGCGCCAGCAGCTCCACGCCACGACAGTCGTTTTTCTCTGGGGCCAACGTCCTGACTTTC	CASSSTPRQSFFSGANVLTF
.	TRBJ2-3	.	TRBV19	TGTGCCAGTAGTATGATCAGGGGCACAGATACGCAGTATTTT	CASSMIRGTDTQYF
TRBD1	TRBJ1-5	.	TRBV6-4	TGTGCCAGCAGTGACCAACAGGGGCAGCCCCAGCATTTT	CASSDQQGQPQHF
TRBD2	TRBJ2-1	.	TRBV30	TGTGCCTGGATTATAAGCGGGGGGGAGCAGTTCTTC	CAWIISGGEQFF
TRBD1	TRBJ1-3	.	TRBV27	TGTGCCAGCAGTATCTCAGGACAGGGGGCTTCCATATATTTT	CASSISGQGASIYF
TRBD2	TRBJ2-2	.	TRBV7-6	TGTGCCAGCAGCTTACTGGCGGGGGGCCCCACCGGGGAGCTGTTTTTT	CASSLLAGGPTGELFF
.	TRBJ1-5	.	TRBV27	TGTGCCAGCAGTAAGCAGGACTCGGGGCCCCAGCATTTT	CASSKQDSGPQHF
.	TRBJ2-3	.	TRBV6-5	TGTGCCAGCAGTTGGCCTAGTCAAGATACGCAGTATTTT	CASSWPSQDTQYF